A single sample is the source of the 7 T cell receptor beta chains below, sequenced in a study of control samples from healthy donors and cancer patients. The method was immunoSEQ multiplex PCR; TCRdb's version includes in-frame clones alone and lacks a portion of them. In the table there are about 140,000 clones, around nine tenths of which are singletons. Sequenced material: blood. These receptors were collected from a young man in good health.

This rearrangement joins TRBV7-8 to TRBJ2-5, with D perhaps being TRBD1 or TRBD2 (6 bases each). The CDR3 length is 15 residues. The V and J ends lost 1 base and 2 bases respectively, with 11 bases between them. CDR1 and CDR2 (germline): SGHVS, FQNEAQ. The DNA of the CDR3 is TGTGCCAGCAGCTTAGGGAGGGGGTTACAAGAGACCCAGTACTTC. Amino acids: CASSLGRGLQETQYF.

This clone is a singleton in its sample. The chain couples TRBV19 to TRBJ2-1, with TRBD1 as a possible D gene (6 bases). This CDR3 region has 15 residues. Germline CDR1 is LNHDA and CDR2 is SQIVND (reference sequence). Trimming cost V 6 bases and J 7 bases, with 19 bases left between them. The CDR3 DNA reads TGTGCCAGTAGCGAGGGGGTAGCTGAGGGAAATGAGCAGTTCTTC. This gives the protein CASSEGVAEGNEQFF.

CDR3 DNA sequence: TGTGCCAGCAGCCCTGGACAGGGAGGCCCTGAAGCTTTCTTT. Protein product: CASSPGQGGPEAFF. The rearrangement uses TRBV7-2 and TRBJ1-1; 8 bases are a match to TRBD1. The V and J ends lost 5 bases and 6 bases, in that order; junction bases with no gene match: 8. This CDR3 has 14 amino acids. From germline, CDR1 is SGHTA and CDR2 FQGNSA.

The chain recombines TRBV27 with TRBJ2-3, with D perhaps matching TRBD1 or TRBD2 (6 bases each). The CDR3 is made up of 13 amino acids. V was trimmed by 8 bases and J by 1 base, leaving 10 bases between them. Per the germline V gene, CDR1 is MNHEY and CDR2 is SMNVEV (reference sequence). The CDR3 bases are TGTGCCAGCCGGGGGCTCGGCACAGATACGCAGTATTTT. This codes for CASRGLGTDTQYF.

The rearrangement links TRBV5-6 to TRBJ2-7; D remains ambiguous. The germline V gene has CDR1 SGHDT and CDR2 YYEEEE. V dropped 1 base and J dropped 2 bases, with 4 bases sitting between them. The CDR3 loop spans 12 amino acids. The CDR3 DNA is TGTGCCAGCAGCTTGAATACCTACGAGCAGTACTTC. Amino acids: CASSLNTYEQYF.

The rearrangement joins TRBV10-3 to TRBJ2-7; D uncertain. CDR1 is ENHRY, CDR2 SYGVKD, per germline. Trimming shortened V by 3 bases and J by 6 bases, and 12 bases separated the two germline ends. The CDR3 loop spans 13 amino acids. The CDR3 sequence is CAISELQPGEQYF. CDR3 DNA sequence: TGTGCCATCAGTGAACTACAGCCCGGCGAGCAGTACTTC.

V is TRBV7-7 and J is TRBJ2-1; a weak D match, TRBD1 (5 bases). From germline, CDR1 is SSHAT and CDR2 FNYEAQ (reference sequence). The V end was cut by 4 bases, the J end by 0 bases, with 10 bases between. The CDR3 runs to 15 residues. In nucleotides, the CDR3 is TGTGCCAGCAGCTCGGACAAGAGCTCCTACAATGAGCAGTTCTTC. Translation gives CASSSDKSSYNEQFF. Full variable domain (remainder filled in from reference TRBV7-7 and TRBJ2-1): GAGVSQSPRYKVTKRGQDVTLRCDPISSHATLYWYQQALGQGPEFLTYFNYEAQPDKSGLPSDRFSAERPEGSISTLTIQRTEQRDSAMYRCASSSDKSSYNEQFFGPGTRLTVL.